This is a list of T cell receptor beta chains from one sample in a study of OX40 agonist ivuxolimab in advanced cancers. The data were produced by immunoSEQ multiplex PCR, yet TCRdb's version contains in-frame clones alone and is incomplete. Of tens of thousands of clones detected, 88% appear once; the ten largest clones hold roughly 5.1%. The specimen was CD4+ or CD8+ T cells sorted from blood, collected in a trial of the OX40 agonist ivuxolimab. These receptor sequences come from an adult with an advanced solid tumor such as melanoma, head and neck, liver or kidney cancer. CDR3s include the opening cysteine and the closing phenylalanine or tryptophan. The D gene is left open where the match is weak. Clone size is shown for a subset of rows, as once, few, many or a class of expanded clone.

J | V | D | size | DNA | CDR3
TRBJ1-1 | TRBV19 | . | . | TGTGCCAGTAGACACACCGACAGTGAAGCTTTCTTT | CASRHTDSEAFF
TRBJ1-5 | TRBV18 | TRBD1 | . | TGTGCCAGCTCGGGGCAGGGGGCTGGACAGCCCCAGCATTTT | CASSGQGAGQPQHF
TRBJ2-7 | TRBV28 | . | . | TGTGCCAGCAGTTTGCAGGGGCCACCCTACGAGCAGTACTTC | CASSLQGPPYEQYF
TRBJ2-7 | TRBV5-4 | TRBD2 | . | TGTGCCAGCAGCTTCAGAAGCGGCGGGGGGTTTTCTGAGCAGTACTTC | CASSFRSGGGFSEQYF
TRBJ2-7 | TRBV2 | . | medium-sized | TGTGCCAGCGCCCCCTTTAGGGAGCAGTACTTC | CASAPFREQYF
TRBJ1-2 | TRBV2 | TRBD1 | . | TGTGCCAGCAGTATGAGGACAGGCGGAGGCTACACCTTC | CASSMRTGGGYTF
TRBJ2-7 | TRBV27 | . | . | TGTGCCAGCGGAAGGAGAGAATCCTACGAGCAGTACTTC | CASGRRESYEQYF
TRBJ1-1 | TRBV28 | . | . | TGTGCCAGCAGTTTACTCCAGGGTGAAGCTTTCTTT | CASSLLQGEAFF
TRBJ2-1 | TRBV4-3 | . | . | TGCGCCAGCAGCCAATGGGATACGAGAAATGAGCAGTTCTTC | CASSQWDTRNEQFF
TRBJ2-2 | TRBV5-7 | . | . | TGTACCAGCAGCCTGGGACCCACGAACACCGGGGAGCTGTTTTTT | CTSSLGPTNTGELFF
TRBJ2-1 | TRBV7-9 | TRBD2 | . | TGTGCCAGCGCTGTCAGCGGGAGTCTAAATGAGCAGTTCTTC | CASAVSGSLNEQFF
TRBJ2-7 | TRBV28 | TRBD2 | . | TGTGCCAGCAGTTTAGCGGGAGGACTTTCCGAGCAGTACTTC | CASSLAGGLSEQYF
TRBJ2-1 | TRBV29-1 | . | . | TGCAGCGTTCTGCAGGACCAACTGACCATCTCCTACAATGAGCAGTTCTTC | CSVLQDQLTISYNEQFF
TRBJ2-2 | TRBV6-4 | . | . | TGTGCCAGCAGTCCTTTTACGGTGAACACCGGGGAGCTGTTTTTT | CASSPFTVNTGELFF
TRBJ2-1 | TRBV9 | . | . | TGTGCCAGCAGCGTAACTCTCGGATATGAGCAGTTCTTC | CASSVTLGYEQFF
TRBJ1-1 | TRBV28 | . | . | TGTGCCAGCAGTTTATCCCACAGGGTCAGTGAAGCTTTCTTT | CASSLSHRVSEAFF
TRBJ1-4 | TRBV18 | . | . | TGTGCCAGCTCTCATAAGACAGGAACTAATGAAAAACTGTTTTTT | CASSHKTGTNEKLFF
TRBJ2-5 | TRBV6-6 | TRBD1 | . | TGTGCCAGCAGTTCCACAGGGGGCGCTGGGGAGACCCAGTACTTC | CASSSTGGAGETQYF
TRBJ2-3 | TRBV9 | . | . | TGTGCCAGCAGCGTCTCGGGAATCACAGATACGCAGTATTTT | CASSVSGITDTQYF
TRBJ2-2 | TRBV6-1 | TRBD2 | once | TGTGCCAGCAGTTGGACTAGCGGGAACACCGGGGAGCTGTTTTTT | CASSWTSGNTGELFF
TRBJ1-2 | TRBV29-1 | . | once | TGCAGCGTTGAAGACTCAGGCAGGGTCTATGGCTACACCTTC | CSVEDSGRVYGYTF
TRBJ1-4 | TRBV7-9 | . | . | TGTGCCAGCAGTCCACAGGGCCGGGAGGAAAAACTGTTTTTT | CASSPQGREEKLFF
TRBJ1-1 | TRBV15 | . | . | TGTGCCACCAGCAGAGATGGAGGGGGGATGAACACTGAAGCTTTCTTT | CATSRDGGGMNTEAFF
TRBJ2-1 | TRBV19 | . | . | TGTGCCAGTGGGGGGCTAGCGGACTCCTACAATGAGCAGTTCTTC | CASGGLADSYNEQFF
TRBJ1-4 | TRBV18 | . | . | TGTGCCAGCTCACCACCGGGGAGATATGTGAGCAGCAATGAAAAACTGTTTTTT | CASSPPGRYVSSNEKLFF